This paragraph reports one TCR beta chain. As yet, its antigen is unknown. This entry belongs to a study of radiation and T cells in renal cell carcinoma. Study conclusions and caveats: Top tumor clonotypes rose in blood 2 weeks post-radiation, then contracted.

Stated time point: blood 2 weeks post-SBRT. The treatment is: 15 Gy SBRT to primary tumor, nephrectomy 4 weeks later. Trimming took 6 bases from V and 4 from J; bases not matched to a gene: 7. CDR1 MGHRA and CDR2 YSYEKL come from the germline V gene. The CDR3 sequence is 14 residues long. The assay was immunoSEQ multiplex PCR, and TCRdb's table has in-frame clones only and misses some. In the table there are some 130,000 clones, over 75% of which are singletons. The rearrangement joins TRBV4-1 to TRBJ2-3, with 7 bases lining up with TRBD1. The sequence came from an older woman with renal cell carcinoma. The sequences come from blood, collected from a patient whose treatment included radiotherapy and nephrectomy. CDR3 protein: CASSLGQWADTQYF. The CDR3 DNA sequence: TGCGCCAGCAGTTTGGGACAGTGGGCAGATACGCAGTATTTT.